The 15 T cell receptor beta chains below come from one sample, sequenced in a study of technical replicates of blood from a few donors. The assay was immunoSEQ multiplex PCR, and TCRdb's table has in-frame clones only and misses some. The sample lists roughly 72,000 clones; approximately 96% were seen once. Input material: T cells isolated from PBMCs. The receptors shown here come from a human donor in good health.

This clone was observed once. This chain links TRBV30 with TRBJ2-1; D perhaps matches TRBD1 (6 bases). V lost 1 base, J lost 7 bases, and 8 bases lay in between. Looked up from germline, CDR1 is GTSNPN and CDR2 is SVGIG (reference sequence). The CDR3 is 12 amino acids. CDR3 in amino acids: CAWSAGTNEQFF. DNA of the CDR3: TGTGCCTGGAGTGCGGGGACAAATGAGCAGTTCTTC.

The chain is built from TRBV4-1 and TRBJ2-3; 7 positions agree with TRBD1. This CDR3 has 18 residues. Germline lookup yields CDR1 MGHRA and CDR2 YSYEKL. Trimming at V came to 4 bases and at J to 2 bases, leaving 15 bases not matched to a gene. The CDR3 sequence is CASSLQRGETGNTDTQYF. DNA of the CDR3: TGCGCCAGCAGCCTCCAAAGAGGAGAGACAGGGAACACAGATACGCAGTATTTT.

V usage is TRBV5-4 and J usage is TRBJ1-1; D gene uncertain. Germline CDR1 is SGHNT and CDR2 is YYREEE (reference sequence). The V end lost 0 bases, the J end lost 3 bases, and 9 bases lay between the germline ends. The CDR3 loop spans 14 amino acids. CDR3 DNA: TGTGCCAGCAGCTTGGACAGCCGATACACTGAAGCTTTCTTT. Its translation is CASSLDSRYTEAFF.

The chain joins TRBV11-1 to TRBJ2-1, with D perhaps matching TRBD2 (5 bases). The CDR3 spans 16 residues. The V gene's germline CDR1 is SGHAT and CDR2 FQDESV (reference sequence). V shed 3 bases and J shed 2 bases, with 14 bases lying between them. The DNA for the CDR3 is TGTGCCAGCAGCTTTGAAGTGGGAGACCCCTACAATGAGCAGTTCTTC. Residues: CASSFEVGDPYNEQFF.

The chain links TRBV7-2 to TRBJ1-2, with TRBD1 matching over 12 bases. This CDR3 contains 14 residues. V shed 4 bases and J 7 bases; nucleotides not matched to a gene: 4. Germline CDR1 and CDR2: SGHTA and FQGNSA. The CDR3 nucleotides read TGTGCCAGCAGCTGGGGACAGGGGGCGGTTGGCTACACCTTC. As protein: CASSWGQGAVGYTF.

This clone came up once. The chain couples TRBV9 to TRBJ1-1, with D maybe TRBD1 (5 bases). V was pared by 4 bases and J by 4 bases, with 8 bases between. This CDR3 is built from 12 residues. Germline-derived CDR1 and CDR2 are SGDLS and YYNGEE. Here the CDR3 reads CASSQGGTEAFF. For the CDR3, the DNA is TGTGCCAGCAGCCAGGGCGGCACTGAAGCTTTCTTT. The complete variable domain, with remaining parts taken from reference TRBV9 and TRBJ1-1, reads DSGVTQTPKHLITATGQRVTLRCSPRSGDLSVYWYQQSLDQGLQFLIQYYNGEERAKGNILERFSAQQFPDLHSELNLSSLELGDSALYFCASSQGGTEAFFGQGTRLTVV.

The rearrangement links TRBV7-9 to TRBJ2-2; TRBD2 matches 11 bases. The CDR3 totals 15 residues. Germline loops: CDR1 SEHNR, CDR2 FQNEAQ (reference sequence). After removal of 5 bases from V and 4 bases from J, the junction contained 3 bases not matched to a gene. The CDR3 DNA is TGTGCCAGCAGCACCACTAGCGGGAGCACCGGGGAGCTGTTTTTT. Its protein product is CASSTTSGSTGELFF.

The V call is TRBV27, the J call TRBJ2-1; D is undetermined. There are 15 residues in the CDR3. Trimming left V 2 bases short and J 0 bases short, with 8 bases between. Germline V gives CDR1 MNHEY, CDR2 SMNVEV (reference sequence). The CDR3, as DNA: TGTGCCAGCAGTTTAGTCCCCAGCTCCTACAATGAGCAGTTCTTC. Amino acids: CASSLVPSSYNEQFF.

The rearrangement joins TRBV2 to TRBJ1-5, with unresolved D. The germline V gene encodes CDR1 SNHLY and CDR2 FYNNEI. Deletions cut 3 bases from V and 1 base from J, with 7 bases between. This CDR3 is built from 14 residues. In nucleotides, the CDR3 is TGTGCCAGCAGTGAGATGAGGAGCAATCAGCCCCAGCATTTT. This sequence encodes CASSEMRSNQPQHF.

This clone was seen a single time. This chain joins TRBV7-9 and TRBJ2-5, with 7 bases that match TRBD1. The CDR3 runs 15 residues. Germline V gives CDR1 SEHNR, CDR2 FQNEAQ (reference sequence). Trimming at V came to 5 bases and at J to 3 bases, leaving 9 bases not matched to a gene. Here the CDR3 DNA reads TGTGCCAGCAGCGTCCGGGACAGCCGGAAAGAGACCCAGTACTTC. It yields the protein CASSVRDSRKETQYF. The complete variable domain, with remaining parts taken from reference TRBV7-9 and TRBJ2-5, reads DTGVSQNPRHKITKRGQNVTFRCDPISEHNRLYWYRQTLGQGPEFLTYFQNEAQLEKSRLLSDRFSAERPKGSFSTLEIQRTEQGDSAMYLCASSVRDSRKETQYFGPGTRLLVL.

This rearrangement joins TRBV4-1 to TRBJ2-4, with D unclear. In germline, CDR1 is MGHRA, CDR2 YSYEKL. With 4 bases removed from V and 0 bases from J, the gap between germline ends came to 7 bases. This CDR3 region has 14 residues. The CDR3 region is CASSPTEAKNIQYF. The DNA for the CDR3 is TGCGCCAGCAGCCCGACTGAAGCCAAAAACATTCAGTACTTC.

This clone was seen just once. The chain's CDR3 is CALPSTSSYNEQFF. The CDR3 DNA reads TGTGCCTTACCCTCGACTAGCTCCTACAATGAGCAGTTCTTC. The rearrangement links TRBV30 to TRBJ2-1; D is possibly TRBD2 (6 bases). The germline gives CDR1 GTSNPN, CDR2 SVGIG (reference sequence). This CDR3 contains 14 residues. Trimming took off 7 bases at V and 0 bases at J, with 13 bases between the two ends.

J is TRBJ2-1 and V is TRBV2, with a weak D call TRBD2 (5 bases). V lost 5 bases to trimming and J lost 7 bases, with 15 bases between them. In germline, CDR1 is SNHLY, CDR2 FYNNEI. This CDR3 has 14 residues. CDR3 DNA: TGTGCCAGCAGTTGGACTCGGTCAGTGAATGAGCAGTTCTTC. This translates into CASSWTRSVNEQFF.

The genes are TRBV6-1 and TRBJ2-5; D remains ambiguous. Trimming removed 6 bases at V and 5 bases at J, with 10 bases between. In germline, CDR1 is MNHNS, CDR2 SASEGT. The CDR3 is 12 residues long. CDR3 in DNA: TGTGCCAGCAGAACCTTCAGGGAGACCCAGTACTTC. It specifies CASRTFRETQYF.

This chain connects TRBV5-1 to TRBJ2-1; D is perhaps TRBD2 (6 bases). Germline CDR1 and CDR2: SGHRS and YFSETQ. CDR3 length: 17 amino acids. Trimming took 0 bases from V and 0 from J, leaving 13 bases between them. The CDR3, as DNA: TGCGCCAGCAGCTTGGGGGCTAGCGTGAGCTCCTACAATGAGCAGTTCTTC. Its protein product is CASSLGASVSSYNEQFF.